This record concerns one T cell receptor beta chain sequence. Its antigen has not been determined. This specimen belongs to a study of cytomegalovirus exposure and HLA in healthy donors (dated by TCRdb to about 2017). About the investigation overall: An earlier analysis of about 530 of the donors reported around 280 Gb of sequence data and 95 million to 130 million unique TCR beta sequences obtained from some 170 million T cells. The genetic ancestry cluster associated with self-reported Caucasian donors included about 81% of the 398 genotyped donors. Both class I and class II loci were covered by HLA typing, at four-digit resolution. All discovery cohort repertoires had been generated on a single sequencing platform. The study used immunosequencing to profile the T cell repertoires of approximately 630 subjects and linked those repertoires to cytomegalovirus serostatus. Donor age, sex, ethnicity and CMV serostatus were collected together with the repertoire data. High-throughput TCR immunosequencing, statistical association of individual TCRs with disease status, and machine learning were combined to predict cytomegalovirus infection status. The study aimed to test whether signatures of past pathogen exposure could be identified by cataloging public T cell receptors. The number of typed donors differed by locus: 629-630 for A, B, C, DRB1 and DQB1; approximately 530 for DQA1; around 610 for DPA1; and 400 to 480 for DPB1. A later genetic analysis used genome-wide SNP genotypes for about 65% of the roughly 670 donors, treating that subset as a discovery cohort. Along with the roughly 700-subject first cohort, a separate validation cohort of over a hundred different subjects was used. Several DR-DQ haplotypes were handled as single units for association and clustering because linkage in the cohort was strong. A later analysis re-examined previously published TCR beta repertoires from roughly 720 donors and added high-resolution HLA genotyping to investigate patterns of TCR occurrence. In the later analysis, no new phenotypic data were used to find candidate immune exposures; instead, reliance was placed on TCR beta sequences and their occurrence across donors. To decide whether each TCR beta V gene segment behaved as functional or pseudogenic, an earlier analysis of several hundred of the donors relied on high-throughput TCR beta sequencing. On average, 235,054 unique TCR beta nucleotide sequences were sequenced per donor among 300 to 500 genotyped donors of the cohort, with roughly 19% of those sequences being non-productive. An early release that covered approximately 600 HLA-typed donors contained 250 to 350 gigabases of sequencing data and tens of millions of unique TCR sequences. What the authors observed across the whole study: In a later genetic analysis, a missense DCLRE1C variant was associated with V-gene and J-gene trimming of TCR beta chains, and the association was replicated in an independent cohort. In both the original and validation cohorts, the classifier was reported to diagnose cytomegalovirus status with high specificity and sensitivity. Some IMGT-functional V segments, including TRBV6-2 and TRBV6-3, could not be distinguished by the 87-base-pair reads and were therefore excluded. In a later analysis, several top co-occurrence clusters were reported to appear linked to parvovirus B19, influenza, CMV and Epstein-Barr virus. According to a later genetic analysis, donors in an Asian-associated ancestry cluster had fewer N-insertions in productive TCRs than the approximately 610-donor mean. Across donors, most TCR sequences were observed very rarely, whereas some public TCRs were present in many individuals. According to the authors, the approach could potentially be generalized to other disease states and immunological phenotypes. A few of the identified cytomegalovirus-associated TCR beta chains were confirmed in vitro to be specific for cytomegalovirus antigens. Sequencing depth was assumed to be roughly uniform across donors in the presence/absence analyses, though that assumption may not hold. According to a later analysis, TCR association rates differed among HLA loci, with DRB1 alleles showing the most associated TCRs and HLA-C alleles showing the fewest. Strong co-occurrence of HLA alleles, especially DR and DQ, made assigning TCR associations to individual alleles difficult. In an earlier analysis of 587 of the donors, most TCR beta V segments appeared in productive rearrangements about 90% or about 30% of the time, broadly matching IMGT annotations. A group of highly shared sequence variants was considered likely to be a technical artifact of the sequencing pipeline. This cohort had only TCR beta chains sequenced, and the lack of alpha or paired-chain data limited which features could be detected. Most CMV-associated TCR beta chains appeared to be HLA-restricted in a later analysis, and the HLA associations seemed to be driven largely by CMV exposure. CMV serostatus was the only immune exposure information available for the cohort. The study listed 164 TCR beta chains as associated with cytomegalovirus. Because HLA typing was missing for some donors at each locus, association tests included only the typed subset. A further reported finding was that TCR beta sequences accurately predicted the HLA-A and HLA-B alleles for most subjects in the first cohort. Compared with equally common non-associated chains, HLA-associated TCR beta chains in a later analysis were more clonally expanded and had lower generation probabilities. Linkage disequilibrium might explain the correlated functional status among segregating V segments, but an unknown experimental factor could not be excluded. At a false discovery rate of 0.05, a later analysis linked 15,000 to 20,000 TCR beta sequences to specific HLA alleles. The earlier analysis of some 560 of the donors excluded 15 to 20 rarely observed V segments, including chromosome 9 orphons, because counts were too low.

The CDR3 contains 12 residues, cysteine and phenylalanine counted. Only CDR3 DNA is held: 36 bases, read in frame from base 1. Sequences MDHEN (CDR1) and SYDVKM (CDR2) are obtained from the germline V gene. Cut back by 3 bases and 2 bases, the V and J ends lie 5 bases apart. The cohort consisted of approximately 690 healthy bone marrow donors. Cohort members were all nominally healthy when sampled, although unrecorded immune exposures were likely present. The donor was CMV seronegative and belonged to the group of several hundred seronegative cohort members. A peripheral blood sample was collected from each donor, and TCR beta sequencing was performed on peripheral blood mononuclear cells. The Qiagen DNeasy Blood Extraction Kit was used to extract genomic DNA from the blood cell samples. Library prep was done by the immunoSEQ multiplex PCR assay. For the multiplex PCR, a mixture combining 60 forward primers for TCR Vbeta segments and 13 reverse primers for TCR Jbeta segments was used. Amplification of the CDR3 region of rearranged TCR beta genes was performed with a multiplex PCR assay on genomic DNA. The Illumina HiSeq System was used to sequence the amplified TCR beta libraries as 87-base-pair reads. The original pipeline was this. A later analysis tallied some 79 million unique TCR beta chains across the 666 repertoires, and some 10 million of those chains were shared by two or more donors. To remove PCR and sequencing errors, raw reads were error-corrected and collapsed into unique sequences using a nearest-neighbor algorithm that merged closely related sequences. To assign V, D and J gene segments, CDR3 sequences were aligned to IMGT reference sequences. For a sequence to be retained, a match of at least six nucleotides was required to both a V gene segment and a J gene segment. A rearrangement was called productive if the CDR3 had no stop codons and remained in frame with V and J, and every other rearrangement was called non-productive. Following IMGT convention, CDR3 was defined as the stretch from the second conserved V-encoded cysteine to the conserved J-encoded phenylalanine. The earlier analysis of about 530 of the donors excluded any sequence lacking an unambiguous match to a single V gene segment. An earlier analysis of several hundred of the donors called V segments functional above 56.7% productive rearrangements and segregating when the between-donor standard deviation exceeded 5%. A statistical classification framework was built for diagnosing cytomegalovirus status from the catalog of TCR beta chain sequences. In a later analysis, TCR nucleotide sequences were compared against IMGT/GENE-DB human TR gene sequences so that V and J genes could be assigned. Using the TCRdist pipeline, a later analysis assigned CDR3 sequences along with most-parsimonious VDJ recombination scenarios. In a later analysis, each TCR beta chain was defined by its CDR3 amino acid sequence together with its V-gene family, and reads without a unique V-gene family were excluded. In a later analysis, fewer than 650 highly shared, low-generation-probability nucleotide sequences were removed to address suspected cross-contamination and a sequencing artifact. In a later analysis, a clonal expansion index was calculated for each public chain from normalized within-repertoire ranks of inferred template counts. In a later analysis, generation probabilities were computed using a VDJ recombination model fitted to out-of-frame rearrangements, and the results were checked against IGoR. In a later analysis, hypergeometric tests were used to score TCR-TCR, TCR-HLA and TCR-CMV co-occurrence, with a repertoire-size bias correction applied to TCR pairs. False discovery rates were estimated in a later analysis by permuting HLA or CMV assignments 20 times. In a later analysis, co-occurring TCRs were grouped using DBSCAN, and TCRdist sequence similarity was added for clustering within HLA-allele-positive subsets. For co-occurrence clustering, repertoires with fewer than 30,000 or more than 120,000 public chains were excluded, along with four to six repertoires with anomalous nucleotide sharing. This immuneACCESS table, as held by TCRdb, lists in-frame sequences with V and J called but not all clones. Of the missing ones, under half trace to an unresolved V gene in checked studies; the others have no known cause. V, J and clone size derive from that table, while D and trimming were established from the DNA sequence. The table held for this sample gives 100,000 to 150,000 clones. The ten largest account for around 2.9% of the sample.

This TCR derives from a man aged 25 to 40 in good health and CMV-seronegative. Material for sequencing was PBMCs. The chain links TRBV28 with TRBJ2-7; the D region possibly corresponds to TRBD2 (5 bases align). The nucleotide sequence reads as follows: TGTGCCAGCAGTTTTAGCGCCTACGAGCAGTACTTC. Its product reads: CASSFSAYEQYF.